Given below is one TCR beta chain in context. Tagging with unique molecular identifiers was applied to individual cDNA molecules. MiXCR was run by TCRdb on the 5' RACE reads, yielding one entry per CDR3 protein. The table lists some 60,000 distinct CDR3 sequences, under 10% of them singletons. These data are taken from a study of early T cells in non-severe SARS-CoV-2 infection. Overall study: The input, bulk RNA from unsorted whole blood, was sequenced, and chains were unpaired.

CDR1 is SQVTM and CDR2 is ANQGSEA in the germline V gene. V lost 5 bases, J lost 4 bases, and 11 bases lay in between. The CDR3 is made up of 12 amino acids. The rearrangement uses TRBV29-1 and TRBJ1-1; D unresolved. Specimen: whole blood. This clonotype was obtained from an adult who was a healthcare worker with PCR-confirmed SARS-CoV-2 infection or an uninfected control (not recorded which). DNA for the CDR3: TGCAGCGTTTTGACGCCGGGCACTGAAGCTTTCTTT. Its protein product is CSVLTPGTEAFF.